These 30 T cell receptor beta chains were sequenced from one sample in a study of T cell responses to AZD1222 COVID-19 vaccine. Profiling relied on immunoSEQ multiplex PCR, and the TCRdb table lists in-frame clones only, not all of them. The sample contains about 160,000 clones, about nine tenths of which appear only once. Here the sequenced sample was peripheral blood, taken on day 0 of AZD1222 vaccination. Receptor source: an adult in good health.

At least ten counts were recorded for this clone. V usage is TRBV5-6 and J usage is TRBJ2-7; TRBD2 matches 7 bases. The germline V gene encodes CDR1 SGHDT and CDR2 YYEEEE. The J segment lost 7 bases and the V segment lost 3 bases, leaving 10 bases of the junction unmatched. The CDR3 contains 14 residues. Here the CDR3 reads CASSSRRTRIEQYF. The CDR3 DNA sequence: TGTGCCAGCAGCTCCCGCAGGACTAGGATAGAGCAGTACTTC. The full variable domain, in which reference TRBV5-6 and TRBJ2-7 provide the parts outside the CDR3, is DAGVTQSPTHLIKTRGQQVTLRCSPKSGHDTVSWYQQALGQGPQFIFQYYEEEERQRGNFPDRFSGHQFPNYSSELNVNALLLGDSALYLCASSSRRTRIEQYFGPGTRLTVT.

This clone rates as medium-sized. The chain employs TRBV6-5 and TRBJ1-6; D might be TRBD1 (5 bases). V dropped 7 bases and J dropped 10 bases, with 14 bases sitting between them. Germline V gives CDR1 MNHEY, CDR2 SVGAGI. CDR3 length: 13 amino acids. The CDR3 nucleotides read TGTGCCAGCACGACGGGGGAAGGATCACCCCTCCACTTT. It specifies CASTTGEGSPLHF.

CDR3 DNA: TGTGCCAGCAGCTTAGATTCGGCAGGGGTTGTGAACGAGCAGTACTTC. It encodes CASSLDSAGVVNEQYF. The chain carries TRBV11-2 and TRBJ2-7; D may be TRBD1 (6 bases). The V and J ends lost 0 bases and 5 bases respectively, with 17 bases between them. This CDR3 is built from 16 residues. Per germline, CDR1 SGHAT and CDR2 FQNNGV.

The genes are TRBV28 and TRBJ1-1; D is undetermined. This CDR3 has 13 amino acids. Germline V CDR1 and CDR2: MDHEN, SYDVKM. Trimming took 7 bases from V and 0 from J, leaving 9 bases between them. For the CDR3, the DNA is TGTGCCAGCACCCGAAAGGTGAACACTGAAGCTTTCTTT. It specifies CASTRKVNTEAFF.

The genes are TRBV7-9 and TRBJ1-3; D gene ambiguous. Trimming shortened V by 2 bases and J by 4 bases, and 9 bases separated the two germline ends. This CDR3 is 14 amino acids long. From germline, CDR1 is SEHNR and CDR2 FQNEAQ (reference sequence). The CDR3 DNA is TGTGCCAGCAGCTTACTGGACCCGGGAAACACCATATATTTT. Amino acid sequence: CASSLLDPGNTIYF.

The chain carries TRBV15 and TRBJ2-1, with D possibly matching TRBD2 (5 bases). CDR3 size: 17 residues. The V gene's germline CDR1 is LNHNV and CDR2 YYDKDF (reference sequence). The V end lost 0 bases, the J end lost 5 bases, and 17 bases lay between the germline ends. The CDR3 sequence is CATSRERTPLSHNEQFF. CDR3 DNA sequence: TGTGCCACCAGCAGAGAGCGGACTCCCCTTTCCCACAATGAGCAGTTCTTC.

This clone was seen only once. The rearrangement links TRBV19 to TRBJ1-5; D is possibly TRBD1 (6 bases). The CDR3 extends over 14 amino acids. V was cut by 5 bases and J by 2 bases, with 10 bases left in between. Germline V gene sequence: CDR1 LNHDA, CDR2 SQIVND (reference sequence). In nucleotides, the CDR3 is TGTGCCAGTAGTTCAGGGGAGCGCAATCAGCCCCAGCATTTT. It specifies CASSSGERNQPQHF.

The chain has TRBV20-1 and TRBJ1-1; D remains ambiguous. The CDR3 consists of 11 residues. Germline V gives CDR1 DFQATT, CDR2 SNEGSKA (reference sequence). The germline V and J ends were trimmed by 3 bases and 7 bases, with 9 bases remaining between them. CDR3 coding DNA: TGCAGTGCTAGGGTGGTGAGTGAAGCTTTCTTT. It is translated as CSARVVSEAFF.

This clone was seen only once. This chain uses TRBV9 with TRBJ1-2, with D possibly being TRBD1 (6 bases). Between the trimmed V and J ends, which lost 0 bases and 3 bases, there was a span of 12 bases. The CDR3 loop spans 15 amino acids. The germline V gene has CDR1 SGDLS and CDR2 YYNGEE. As DNA, the CDR3 is TGTGCCAGCAGCGTAGGGGCAGGGGACCACTATGGCTACACCTTC. It translates to CASSVGAGDHYGYTF. The entire variable domain, with the rest obtained from reference TRBV9 and TRBJ1-2, is as follows: DSGVTQTPKHLITATGQRVTLRCSPRSGDLSVYWYQQSLDQGLQFLIQYYNGEERAKGNILERFSAQQFPDLHSELNLSSLELGDSALYFCASSVGAGDHYGYTFGSGTRLTVV.

The V and J genes are TRBV9 and TRBJ1-3, with 7 bases fitting TRBD1. The CDR3 has 17 residues. V dropped 0 bases and J dropped 0; count of bases not matched to a gene: 6. CDR1 SGDLS and CDR2 YYNGEE come from the germline V gene. DNA of the CDR3: TGTGCCAGCAGCGTAGCTATAGGGGGCACCTCTGGAAACACCATATATTTT. The encoded protein is CASSVAIGGTSGNTIYF.

In DNA, the CDR3 is TGTGCCAGCAGTTTACCTCCCGGGACAGGGATAGGAGGAGAGACCCAGTACTTC. This sequence encodes CASSLPPGTGIGGETQYF. The gene calls are TRBV28 and TRBJ2-5, with TRBD1 matching over 9 bases. The CDR3 is made up of 18 amino acids. The germline V gene has CDR1 MDHEN and CDR2 SYDVKM. The V segment lost 2 bases and the J segment 4 bases; nucleotides outside the gene matches: 14.

A few counts support this clone. The chain is built from TRBV19 and TRBJ2-7; perhaps TRBD2 as D (5 bases). The germline gives CDR1 LNHDA, CDR2 SQIVND (reference sequence). The CDR3 contains 12 residues. Trimming took off 4 bases at V and 5 bases at J, with 9 bases between the two ends. The CDR3 DNA reads as TGTGCCAGTAGTAGGACTTCTGACGAGCAGTACTTC. It encodes CASSRTSDEQYF.

The chain is built from TRBV28 and TRBJ1-1, with D possibly matching TRBD1 (6 bases). Deletions cut 3 bases from V and 4 bases from J, with 18 bases between. The germline gives CDR1 MDHEN, CDR2 SYDVKM. The CDR3 length is 16 residues. The CDR3 DNA follows: TGTGCCAGCAGTTTGTTGGTGGGGGCTGGAGGCACTGAAGCTTTCTTT. Amino acids: CASSLLVGAGGTEAFF.

V usage is TRBV7-2 and J usage is TRBJ1-1; D gene unclear. Trimming removed 4 bases at V and 4 bases at J, with 7 bases between. The CDR3 is 12 amino acids. Looked up from germline, CDR1 is SGHTA and CDR2 is FQGNSA. CDR3 nucleotide sequence: TGTGCCAGCAGCTCATACGGCACTGAAGCTTTCTTT. Protein product: CASSSYGTEAFF.

The chain recombines TRBV19 with TRBJ2-1, with TRBD2 matching over 9 bases. The germline CDR1 and CDR2 sequences are LNHDA and SQIVND (reference sequence). CDR3 length equals 17 residues. Losses at the gene ends were 6 bases for V and 0 bases for J; bases not matched to a gene: 9. CDR3 DNA sequence: TGTGCCAGTAGCCCAGGGACTAGCAGTAGCTCCTACAATGAGCAGTTCTTC. Amino acid sequence: CASSPGTSSSSYNEQFF. Filled out from reference TRBV19 and TRBJ2-1, the complete variable domain reads DGGITQSPKYLFRKEGQNVTLSCEQNLNHDAMYWYRQDPGQGLRLIYYSQIVNDFQKGDIAEGYSVSREKKESFPLTVTSAQKNPTAFYLCASSPGTSSSSYNEQFFGPGTRLTVL.

The chain combines TRBV3-1 (or the pseudogene TRBV3-2) with TRBJ1-2; D might be TRBD1 (6 bases). In germline, CDR1 is LGHDT, CDR2 YNNKEL (reference sequence). CDR3 length: 14 amino acids. The V end was cut by 1 base, the J end by 8 bases, with 14 bases between. In nucleotides, the CDR3 is TGTGCCAGCAGCCAAGGGCCAGGGGCAGGAGGCTACACCTTC. It yields the protein CASSQGPGAGGYTF.

V usage is TRBV3-1 (or the pseudogene TRBV3-2) and J usage is TRBJ2-7; 7 positions agree with TRBD2. The length of the CDR3 is 15 residues. Germline values: CDR1 LGHDT, CDR2 YNNKEL (reference sequence). J lost 4 bases, V lost 7 bases, and 13 bases had no gene match. The DNA of the CDR3 is TGTGCCAGCAACCCAACCCGGGACTACTCGTACGAGCAGTACTTC. Translating it yields CASNPTRDYSYEQYF.

The V and J genes are TRBV5-8 and TRBJ2-2, with 12 bases matching TRBD1. Germline trimming cut 5 bases from V and 4 bases from J; bases unmatched to any gene: 6. Germline V CDR1 and CDR2: SGHTS, YDEGEE. This CDR3 has 16 residues. CDR3 in DNA: TGTGCCAGCAGATACCCGGGACAGGGGGCCACCGGGGAGCTGTTTTTT. It encodes CASRYPGQGATGELFF.

This chain joins TRBV28 and TRBJ1-5; 10 bases are shared with TRBD1. Germline CDR1 reads MDHEN; CDR2 reads SYDVKM. The CDR3 runs to 12 residues. The V gene end was trimmed by 8 bases and the J gene end by 5 bases; junction bases not matched to a gene: 0. Here the CDR3 DNA reads TGTGCCAGCGGGACAGGGGATCAGCCCCAGCATTTT. It specifies CASGTGDQPQHF.

The chain is built from TRBV5-1 and TRBJ2-1, with D possibly TRBD2 on 5 matching bases. The CDR3 extends over 14 amino acids. Trimming left V 1 base short and J 8 bases short, with 13 bases between. The germline V gene encodes CDR1 SGHRS and CDR2 YFSETQ. Here the CDR3 DNA reads TGCGCCAGCAGCTTGCCGTCACTAGGAGATGAGCAGTTCTTC. Amino acid sequence: CASSLPSLGDEQFF.

This clone has only one observation. The V gene is TRBV6-2 or TRBV6-3, the J gene TRBJ1-1; TRBD1 matches at 7 bases. CDR3 length: 13 residues. Per germline, CDR1 MNHEY and CDR2 SVGEGT. V was pared by 4 bases and J by 1 base, with 0 bases of the junction left unmatched. CDR3 protein: CASSWTGNTEAFF. The CDR3 DNA reads as TGTGCCAGCAGTTGGACAGGGAACACTGAAGCTTTCTTT.

Note on this clone: In the same sample, other DNA sequences code for this CDR3. V and J are TRBV18 and TRBJ1-1; D is perhaps TRBD1 (6 bases). CDR3 length: 13 amino acids. CDR1 is KGHSH and CDR2 is LQKENI in the germline V gene. The V and J ends lost 1 base and 3 bases respectively, with 6 bases between them. CDR3 nucleotides: TGTGCCAGCTCACCACAGGGGGACACTGAAGCTTTCTTT. Translating it yields CASSPQGDTEAFF.

V gene TRBV19 combines with J gene TRBJ1-2, with 8 nucleotides matching TRBD1. This CDR3 has 15 residues. CDR1 is LNHDA, CDR2 SQIVND, per germline (reference sequence). The junction had 11 bases not matched to a gene; V was cut back by 5 bases and J by 6 bases. CDR3 nucleotide sequence: TGTGCCAGTAGTCTCAGGACAGGGATGAATCATGGCTACACCTTC. Translated, it gives CASSLRTGMNHGYTF. The whole variable domain, remainder taken from reference TRBV19 and TRBJ1-2, is DGGITQSPKYLFRKEGQNVTLSCEQNLNHDAMYWYRQDPGQGLRLIYYSQIVNDFQKGDIAEGYSVSREKKESFPLTVTSAQKNPTAFYLCASSLRTGMNHGYTFGSGTRLTVV.

This clone was detected once. The CDR3 DNA sequence: TGTGCCAGCAGCCTCAGACAGGGAGGGAATGAGCAGTTCTTC. Its translation: CASSLRQGGNEQFF. This sequence joins TRBV4-2 and TRBJ2-1; D might be TRBD1 or TRBD2, each matching 7 bases. V was clipped by 4 bases and J by 7 bases, with 14 bases between them. Germline CDR1 and CDR2: LGHNA and YNFKEQ. The CDR3 has 14 residues.

V and J are TRBV2 and TRBJ1-4; TRBD1 might be the D (5 bases). V was clipped by 3 bases and J by 5 bases, with 13 bases between them. The V gene's germline CDR1 is SNHLY and CDR2 FYNNEI. The CDR3 covers 15 residues. The CDR3 spells CASSEGDDRNEKLFF. CDR3 nucleotide sequence: TGTGCCAGCAGTGAGGGGGACGACCGAAATGAAAAACTGTTTTTT.

This clone appeared a few times. The CDR3 sequence is CASRDSSYEQYF. In DNA, the CDR3 is TGTGCCAGCAGGGACAGCTCCTACGAGCAGTACTTC. V gene TRBV27 combines with J gene TRBJ2-7; D possibly corresponds to TRBD1 (6 bases). This CDR3 has 12 amino acids. Germline V gene data show CDR1 as MNHEY and CDR2 as SMNVEV (reference sequence). Trimming stripped 6 bases from V and 0 bases from J, with 6 bases between.

The genes are TRBV11-2 and TRBJ1-3; maybe TRBD1 (5 bases). The germline CDR1 and CDR2 sequences are SGHAT and FQNNGV. V was pared by 1 base and J by 4 bases, with 5 bases between. The CDR3 loop spans 13 amino acids. The CDR3 DNA reads as TGTGCCAGCAGCTTAGGGACAGGAAACACCATATATTTT. Encoded protein: CASSLGTGNTIYF.

This chain joins TRBV5-5 and TRBJ2-5, with D perhaps matching TRBD1 or TRBD2 (5 bases each). Germline CDR1 reads SGHKS; CDR2 reads YYEKEE (reference sequence). The V gene lost 0 bases and the J gene lost 2 bases, with 11 bases spanning the gap. This CDR3 region has 15 residues. The CDR3 is CASSLGGSEQETQYF. The CDR3 coding sequence is TGTGCCAGCAGCTTGGGGGGGTCGGAGCAAGAGACCCAGTACTTC.

This sequence joins TRBV6-1 and TRBJ1-6; 7 nucleotides align to TRBD1. V lost 2 bases to trimming and J lost 3 bases; unmatched junction nucleotides: 4. Germline V CDR1 and CDR2: MNHNS, SASEGT. The CDR3 consists of 16 residues. The CDR3 loop is CASSEWAGGYNSPLHF. DNA for the CDR3: TGTGCCAGCAGTGAATGGGCAGGGGGCTATAATTCACCCCTCCACTTT.

The chain employs TRBV19 and TRBJ2-7, with D perhaps matching TRBD1 (5 bases). The V end lost 0 bases, the J end lost 3 bases, and 6 bases lay between the germline ends. This CDR3 region has 13 residues. Germline CDR1 is LNHDA and CDR2 is SQIVND (reference sequence). The DNA of the CDR3 is TGTGCCAGTAGTATAGACCAGGGCTACGAGCAGTACTTC. This gives the protein CASSIDQGYEQYF.